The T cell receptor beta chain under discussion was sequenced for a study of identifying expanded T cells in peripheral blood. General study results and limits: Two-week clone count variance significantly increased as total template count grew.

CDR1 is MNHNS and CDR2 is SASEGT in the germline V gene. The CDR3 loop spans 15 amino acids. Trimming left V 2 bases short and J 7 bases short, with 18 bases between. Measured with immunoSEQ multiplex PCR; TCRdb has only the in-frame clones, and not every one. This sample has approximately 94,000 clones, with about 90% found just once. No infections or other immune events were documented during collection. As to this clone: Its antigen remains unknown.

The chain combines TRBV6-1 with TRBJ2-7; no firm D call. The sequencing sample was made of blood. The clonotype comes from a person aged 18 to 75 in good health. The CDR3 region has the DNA TGTGCCAGCAGTGAACACCTGACCGACCCTGGGGAGCAGTACTTC. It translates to CASSEHLTDPGEQYF.